One and the same sample provided the 9 T cell receptor beta chains below, sequenced in a study of cytomegalovirus exposure and HLA in healthy donors. Only in-frame clones appear in the TCRdb table, and some are missing; sequencing was by immunoSEQ multiplex PCR. Here the sample spans 70,000 or so clones, around 94% being singletons. Sample: PBMCs. All receptors derive from a man in his late teens or twenties in good health and CMV-seropositive.

Turning to this clone: The sample has other DNA sequences that encode this CDR3 too. This chain uses TRBV5-4 with TRBJ2-5; D may be TRBD1 (5 bases). Germline CDR1 and CDR2: SGHNT and YYREEE (reference sequence). Trimming stripped 1 base from V and 3 bases from J, with 7 bases between. The CDR3 loop spans 13 amino acids. The CDR3 sequence is CASSLTGEETQYF. CDR3 DNA sequence: TGTGCCAGCAGCTTGACAGGTGAAGAGACCCAGTACTTC.

The table lists this clone with a count of one. This chain joins TRBV6-5 and TRBJ2-7, with 9 positions matching TRBD1. The ends lost 5 bases at V and 6 bases at J; junction bases unmatched: 2. There are 12 residues in the CDR3. Per the germline V gene, CDR1 is MNHEY and CDR2 is SVGAGI. CDR3 sequence: CASSTGGGEQYF. In DNA, the CDR3 is TGTGCCAGCAGTACAGGGGGCGGCGAGCAGTACTTC.

The rearrangement uses TRBV7-9 and TRBJ2-3; D is uncertain. V lost 0 bases and J lost 6, with 7 bases in between. The CDR3 has 13 residues. Germline lookup yields CDR1 SEHNR and CDR2 FQNEAQ (reference sequence). Here the CDR3 DNA reads TGTGCCAGCAGCTTAGCCCGCCGGGATACGCAGTATTTT. This sequence encodes CASSLARRDTQYF.

V is TRBV27 and J is TRBJ2-1; the match to TRBD2 covers 11 bases. V dropped 6 bases and J dropped 10; count of bases not matched to a gene: 11. Germline CDR1 reads MNHEY; CDR2 reads SMNVEV (reference sequence). The CDR3 is 15 residues long. The CDR3 region has the DNA TGTGCCAGCAGGATAAGACTAGCGGGAATTAGAGAGCAGTTCTTC. It is translated as CASRIRLAGIREQFF.

The V and J genes are TRBV11-2 and TRBJ1-1; maybe TRBD1 (6 bases). This CDR3 contains 16 residues. The germline V and J ends were trimmed by 6 bases and 7 bases, with 24 bases remaining between them. The germline V gene has CDR1 SGHAT and CDR2 FQNNGV. The CDR3 nucleotides read TGTGCCAGCAGTCCTCTACTCCGGGGGGCGGAGGTTGAAGCTTTCTTT. Its protein is CASSPLLRGAEVEAFF.

V usage is TRBV7-9 and J usage is TRBJ2-5; 7 bases fit TRBD2. Germline values: CDR1 SEHNR, CDR2 FQNEAQ (reference sequence). The CDR3 has 15 amino acids. Trimming took 5 bases from V and 5 from J; bases not matched to a gene: 11. CDR3 sequence: CASSPPPAGDETQYF. CDR3 nucleotide sequence: TGTGCCAGCAGCCCCCCACCCGCGGGAGACGAGACCCAGTACTTC. Supplemented by reference TRBV7-9 and TRBJ2-5, the full variable domain reads DTGVSQNPRHKITKRGQNVTFRCDPISEHNRLYWYRQTLGQGPEFLTYFQNEAQLEKSRLLSDRFSAERPKGSFSTLEIQRTEQGDSAMYLCASSPPPAGDETQYFGPGTRLLVL.

CDR3 in amino acids: CASSQEPHLTSTDTQYF. CDR3 DNA sequence: TGTGCCAGCAGCCAAGAGCCTCACTTGACTAGCACAGATACGCAGTATTTT. The chain combines TRBV4-2 with TRBJ2-3; no reliable D call. Germline lookup yields CDR1 LGHNA and CDR2 YNFKEQ. V was clipped by 0 bases and J by 0 bases, with 13 bases between them. The CDR3 length is 17 residues.

CDR3 amino acids: CASSPTGQRNEKLFF. For the CDR3, the DNA is TGTGCCAGCTCACCTACAGGGCAAAGGAATGAAAAACTGTTTTTT. This chain connects TRBV18 to TRBJ1-4, with a tentative D call TRBD1 (6 bases). This CDR3 has 15 amino acids. V shed 3 bases and J shed 5 bases, with 13 bases lying between them. CDR1 is KGHSH, CDR2 LQKENI, per germline. Full variable domain (remainder filled in from reference TRBV18 and TRBJ1-4): NAGVMQNPRHLVRRRGQEARLRCSPMKGHSHVYWYRQLPEEGLKFMVYLQKENIIDESGMPKERFSAEFPKEGPSILRIQQVVRGDSAAYFCASSPTGQRNEKLFFGSGTQLSVL.

The chain combines TRBV28 with TRBJ2-3, with a possible D match to TRBD2 (6 bases). Trimming took off 6 bases at V and 4 bases at J, with 17 bases between the two ends. CDR3 length: 15 residues. From germline, CDR1 is MDHEN and CDR2 SYDVKM. As DNA, the CDR3 is TGTGCCAGCAGCCTTCCCTCTCTAGCGTCAGATACGCAGTATTTT. It codes for CASSLPSLASDTQYF.